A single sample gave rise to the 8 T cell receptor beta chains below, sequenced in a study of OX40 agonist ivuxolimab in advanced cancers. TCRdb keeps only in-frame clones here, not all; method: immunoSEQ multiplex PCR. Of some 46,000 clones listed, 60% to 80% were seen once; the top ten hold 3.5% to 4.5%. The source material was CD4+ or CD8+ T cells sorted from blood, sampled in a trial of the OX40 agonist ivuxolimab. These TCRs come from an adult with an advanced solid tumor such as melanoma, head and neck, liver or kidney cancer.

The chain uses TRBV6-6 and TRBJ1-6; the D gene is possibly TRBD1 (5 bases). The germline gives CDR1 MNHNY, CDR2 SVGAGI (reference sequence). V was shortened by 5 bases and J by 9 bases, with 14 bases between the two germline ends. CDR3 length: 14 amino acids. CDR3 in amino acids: CASSLREKGSPLHF. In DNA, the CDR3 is TGTGCCAGCAGTCTCAGGGAAAAAGGTTCACCCCTCCACTTT.

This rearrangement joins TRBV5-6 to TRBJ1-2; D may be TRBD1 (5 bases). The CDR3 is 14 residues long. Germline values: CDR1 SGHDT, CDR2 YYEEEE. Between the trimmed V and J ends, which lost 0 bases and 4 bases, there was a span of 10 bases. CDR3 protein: CASSLGQGGYGYTF. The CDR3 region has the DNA TGTGCCAGCAGCTTGGGGCAGGGCGGCTATGGCTACACCTTC. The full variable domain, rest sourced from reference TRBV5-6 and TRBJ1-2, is DAGVTQSPTHLIKTRGQQVTLRCSPKSGHDTVSWYQQALGQGPQFIFQYYEEEERQRGNFPDRFSGHQFPNYSSELNVNALLLGDSALYLCASSLGQGGYGYTFGSGTRLTVV.

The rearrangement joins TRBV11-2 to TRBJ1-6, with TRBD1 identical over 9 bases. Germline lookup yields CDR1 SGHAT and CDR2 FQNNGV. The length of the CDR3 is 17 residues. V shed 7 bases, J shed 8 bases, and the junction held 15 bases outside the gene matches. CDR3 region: CASTMIRGGQGYSPLHF. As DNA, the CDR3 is TGTGCCAGCACCATGATCCGAGGGGGACAGGGTTATTCACCCCTCCACTTT. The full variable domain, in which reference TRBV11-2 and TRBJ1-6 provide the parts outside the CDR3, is EAGVAQSPRYKIIEKRQSVAFWCNPISGHATLYWYQQILGQGPKLLIQFQNNGVVDDSQLPKDRFSAERLKGVDSTLKIQPAKLEDSAVYLCASTMIRGGQGYSPLHFGNGTRLTVT.

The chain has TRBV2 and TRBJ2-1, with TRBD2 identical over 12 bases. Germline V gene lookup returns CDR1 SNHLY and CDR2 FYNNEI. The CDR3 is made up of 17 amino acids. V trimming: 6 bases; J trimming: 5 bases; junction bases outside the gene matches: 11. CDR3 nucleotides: TGTGCCAGCAGCCCCCTACGCCTAGCGGGAGGGCACAATGAGCAGTTCTTC. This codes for CASSPLRLAGGHNEQFF.

The CDR3 region is CASSAGQGRIYEQYF. The CDR3 DNA is TGCGCCAGCAGCGCCGGACAGGGGCGCATCTACGAGCAGTACTTC. V usage is TRBV5-1 and J usage is TRBJ2-7; 9 bases line up with TRBD1. This CDR3 comprises 15 residues. V dropped 4 bases and J dropped 3; count of bases not matched to a gene: 8. Germline V CDR1 and CDR2: SGHRS, YFSETQ.

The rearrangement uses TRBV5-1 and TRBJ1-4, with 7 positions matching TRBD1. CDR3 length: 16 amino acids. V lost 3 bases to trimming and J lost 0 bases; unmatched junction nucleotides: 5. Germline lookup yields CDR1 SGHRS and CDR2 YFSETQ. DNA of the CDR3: TGCGCCAGCAGCTATACAGGGGCTGCAACTAATGAAAAACTGTTTTTT. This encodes CASSYTGAATNEKLFF.

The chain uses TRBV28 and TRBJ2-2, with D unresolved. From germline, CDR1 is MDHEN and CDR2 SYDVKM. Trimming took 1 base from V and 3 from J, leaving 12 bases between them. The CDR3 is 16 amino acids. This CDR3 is CASSLLAPLDTGELFF. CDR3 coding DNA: TGTGCCAGCAGTTTATTGGCCCCCCTCGACACCGGGGAGCTGTTTTTT.

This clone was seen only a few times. Here the CDR3 DNA reads TGTGCCAGCAGCTTTAATCGCCCAGGGCAGGGAGAGACCCAGTACTTC. Its translation is CASSFNRPGQGETQYF. The chain combines TRBV7-7 with TRBJ2-5, with D perhaps matching TRBD1 (5 bases). With 3 bases removed from V and 4 bases from J, the gap between germline ends came to 18 bases. Germline loops: CDR1 SSHAT, CDR2 FNYEAQ (reference sequence). The CDR3 covers 16 residues.